A single sample gave rise to the 13 T cell receptor beta chains below, sequenced in a study of molecular identifiers for immune sequencing clone quantification. TCRdb re-called the PCR reads with MiXCR, one entry per CDR3 protein. The table records about 640,000 distinct CDR3 sequences, 15% to 20% of them present only once. The sequenced sample was naive CD8+ T cells from blood, with Jurkat cell RNA spiked in. Subset indicated: FACS-sorted CD8+CD4-CCR7+CD45RA+ naive T cells. The receptors here all came from a human donor in good health. Some libraries in this study had Jurkat cell RNA spiked in.

There are many counts of this clonotype. The chain joins TRBV12-5 to TRBJ2-5; 12 bases agree with TRBD2. With V trimmed by 1 base and J by 1 base, 4 bases remained unmatched. Germline CDR1 LGHNT, CDR2 FRNRAP. This CDR3 region has 17 residues. The CDR3 protein is CASGLGTSGGIQETQYF. The CDR3 DNA reads as TGTGCTAGTGGTTTGGGAACTAGCGGGGGGATCCAAGAGACCCAGTACTTC.

This clonotype showed up many times. The chain joins TRBV4-1 to TRBJ2-7; possible D gene TRBD1, 6 bases. The CDR3 is 15 residues long. Trimming cost V 0 bases and J 3 bases, with 12 bases left between them. Germline lookup yields CDR1 MGHRA and CDR2 YSYEKL. As DNA, the CDR3 is TGCGCCAGCAGCCAAGATCATCTAGGGGGCTACGAGCAGTACTTC. This encodes CASSQDHLGGYEQYF.

V is TRBV27 and J is TRBJ2-1; D remains unclear. CDR3 size: 14 residues. CDR1 and CDR2 (germline): MNHEY, SMNVEV (reference sequence). With 5 bases removed from V and 9 bases from J, the gap between germline ends came to 17 bases. The CDR3 sequence is CASSLVHGWGEQFF. For the CDR3, the DNA is TGTGCCAGCAGTCTGGTACATGGCTGGGGTGAGCAGTTCTTC.

The gene calls are TRBV12-3 or TRBV12-4 and TRBJ2-1; 11 nucleotides align to TRBD2. V was pared by 11 bases and J by 3 bases, with 18 bases of the junction left unmatched. CDR3 size: 18 residues. The CDR3 sequence: CAPTRVSGGAGFYNEQFF. Written as DNA, the CDR3 is TGTGCCCCTACTAGAGTTAGCGGGGGGGCCGGATTCTACAATGAGCAGTTCTTC.

The rearrangement uses TRBV6-2 or TRBV6-3 and TRBJ2-5; TRBD2 is a possible D gene (5 bases). Germline CDR1 is MNHEY and CDR2 is SVGEGT. V was shortened by 0 bases and J by 1 base, with 9 bases between the two germline ends. The CDR3 consists of 15 residues. The CDR3 reads CASSYSTGCQETQYF. As DNA, the CDR3 is TGTGCCAGCAGTTACTCGACGGGGTGCCAAGAGACCCAGTACTTC.

V usage is TRBV12-3 or TRBV12-4 and J usage is TRBJ2-7; D is possibly TRBD1 or TRBD2 (7 bases each). The CDR3 has 12 residues. Trimming took 6 bases from V and 5 from J, leaving 11 bases between them. Here the CDR3 DNA reads TGTGCCAGCAGCTCAGGGGGGGACGAGCAGTACTTC. Translating it yields CASSSGGDEQYF.

The rearrangement links TRBV28 to TRBJ2-3, with 10 positions matching TRBD2. The CDR3 contains 19 residues. V gave up 4 bases and J gave up 0 bases; unmatched junction bases: 13. Germline V gene data show CDR1 as MDHEN and CDR2 as SYDVKM. CDR3 bases: TGTGCCAGCAGTTCGCTGCGAATTGGGACTAGCGAGAGCACAGATACGCAGTATTTT. Protein: CASSSLRIGTSESTDTQYF.

This clonotype has at least ten counts. The chain is built from TRBV12-3 or TRBV12-4 and TRBJ1-1, with D possibly matching TRBD1 (5 bases). The CDR3 sequence is 12 residues long. The ends were cut back, 5 bases at V and 11 bases at J, with 15 bases in the middle. The DNA for the CDR3 is TGTGCCAGCAGTCCCGAGGGGCGTGTGGCTTTCTTT. This sequence encodes CASSPEGRVAFF.

This clonotype was seen a handful of times. The chain employs TRBV29-1 and TRBJ2-1; no clear D. Per germline, CDR1 SQVTM and CDR2 ANQGSEA. This CDR3 spans 13 amino acids. Trimming removed 3 bases from V and 5 bases from J, with 11 bases in between. The DNA of the CDR3 is TGCAGCGTTGACACCGAGCCGAACAATGAGCAGTTCTTC. Amino acids: CSVDTEPNNEQFF.

This clonotype was observed a handful of times. A read error may explain this, as a much larger clone is one base away. V and J are TRBV4-3 and TRBJ1-1, with TRBD1 identical over 8 bases. With V trimmed by 1 base and J by 4 bases, 2 bases remained unmatched. The CDR3 covers 14 residues. Germline CDR1 is LGHNA and CDR2 is YSLEER. The CDR3 protein is CASSQGTGFTEAFF. The CDR3, as DNA: TGCGCCAGCAGCCAAGGGACAGGGTTCACTGAAGCTTTCTTT.

This clonotype was seen many times. The V and J genes are TRBV4-1 and TRBJ1-2, with D perhaps TRBD1 (6 bases). CDR1 and CDR2 from the germline V gene are MGHRA and YSYEKL. This CDR3 spans 15 amino acids. V lost 4 bases to trimming and J lost 2 bases, with 14 bases between them. The CDR3 here is CASSRERGQNYGYTF. The CDR3 coding sequence is TGCGCCAGCAGCCGCGAAAGAGGACAGAACTATGGCTACACCTTC.

This clonotype was counted many times. The J gene is TRBJ2-7, the V gene TRBV11-2; 12 positions agree with TRBD2. J gave up 6 bases and V 4 bases, and 4 bases lay outside the gene matches. CDR1 is SGHAT, CDR2 FQNNGV, per germline. The CDR3 is 14 amino acids. The CDR3 sequence: CASSSGLAGFEQYF. CDR3 DNA: TGTGCCAGCAGCTCGGGACTAGCGGGTTTCGAGCAGTACTTC.

This clonotype showed up many times. The V and J genes are TRBV4-1 and TRBJ1-5; D is perhaps TRBD1 (6 bases). Germline V gives CDR1 MGHRA, CDR2 YSYEKL. This CDR3 has 15 residues. The V and J ends lost 1 base and 2 bases respectively, with 9 bases between them. In DNA form, the CDR3 reads TGCGCCAGCAGCCAAGTCGAGGGGGGCAATCAGCCCCAGCATTTT. Amino acids: CASSQVEGGNQPQHF.